This T cell receptor beta chain was identified in a study of blood T cell repertoires in COVID-19. Study-wide context: Spain, Italy and the United States supplied samples that represented acute and convalescent COVID-19. The analysed material was cDNA or gDNA that came from T cells, B-cell-depleted T cells, or PBMCs.

Germline lookup yields CDR1 SNHLY and CDR2 FYNNEI. The CDR3 covers 17 residues. J gave up 6 bases and V 4 bases, and 11 bases lay outside the gene matches. In the authors' workflow: Estimation of nucleated cell counts relied on the amplification of reference gene primers. The protocol was immunoSEQ multiplex PCR, while the TCRdb copy is restricted to in-frame clones and leaves out a portion. V and J calls and clone size are those listed in that table; D and trimming were worked out from the DNA. Of about 130,000 clones in the sample, around 81% were seen once. This clone showed up just a few times. Those enrolled in Seattle joined during active infection and were followed longitudinally afterward.

The specimen was peripheral blood. The J gene is TRBJ2-7, the V gene TRBV2, with 14 positions matching TRBD2. The receptor was isolated from a man younger than 45 with COVID-19, enrolled during active disease. The CDR3 spells CASSADFGTSGSPEQYF. DNA for the CDR3: TGTGCCAGCAGTGCCGATTTCGGGACTAGCGGGAGTCCCGAGCAGTACTTC. The whole variable domain, remainder taken from reference TRBV2 and TRBJ2-7, is EPEVTQTPSHQVTQMGQEVILRCVPISNHLYFYWYRQILGQKVEFLVSFYNNEISEKSEIFDDQFSVERPDGSNFTLKIRSTKLEDSAMYFCASSADFGTSGSPEQYFGPGTRLTVT.